This record covers a single T cell receptor (beta chain). Using its own MiXCR run on the reads, TCRdb lists one record per CDR3 protein. Of hundreds of thousands of distinct CDR3 sequences listed, 15% to 20% are singletons. The data belong to a study of T cell repertoires in cytomegalovirus infection. Germline trimming cut 6 bases from V and 2 bases from J; bases unmatched to any gene: 6. Per germline, CDR1 SEHNR and CDR2 FQNEAQ (reference sequence). The CDR3 totals 15 residues. J is TRBJ2-1 and V is TRBV7-9; 8 bases map to TRBD2. Specimen: PBMCs. This TCR came from a human donor in good health (CMV status not recorded). Some clones in this sample may be carry-over from other donors' samples. The CDR3 reads CASRFSGTTYNEQFF. The CDR3 nucleotides read TGTGCCAGCAGATTTAGCGGGACTACCTACAATGAGCAGTTCTTC.